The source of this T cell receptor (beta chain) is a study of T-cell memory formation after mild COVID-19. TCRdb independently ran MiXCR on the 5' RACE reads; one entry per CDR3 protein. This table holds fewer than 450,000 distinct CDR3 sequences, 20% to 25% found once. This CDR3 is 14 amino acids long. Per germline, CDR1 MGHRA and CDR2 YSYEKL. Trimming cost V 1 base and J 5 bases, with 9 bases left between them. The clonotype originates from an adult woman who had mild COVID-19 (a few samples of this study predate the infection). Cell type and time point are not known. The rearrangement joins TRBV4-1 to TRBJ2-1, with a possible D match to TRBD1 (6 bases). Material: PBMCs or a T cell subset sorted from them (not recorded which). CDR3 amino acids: CASSQADSNNEQFF. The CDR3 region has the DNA TGCGCCAGCAGCCAAGCGGACAGCAACAATGAGCAGTTCTTC.